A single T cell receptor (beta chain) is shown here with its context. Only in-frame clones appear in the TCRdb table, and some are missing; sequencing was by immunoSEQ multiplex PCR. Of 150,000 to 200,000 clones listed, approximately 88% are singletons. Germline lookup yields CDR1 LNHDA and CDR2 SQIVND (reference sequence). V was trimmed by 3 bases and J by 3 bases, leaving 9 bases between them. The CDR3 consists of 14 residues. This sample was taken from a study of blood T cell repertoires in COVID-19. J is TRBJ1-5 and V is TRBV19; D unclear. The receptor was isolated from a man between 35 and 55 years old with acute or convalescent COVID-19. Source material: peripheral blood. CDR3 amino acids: CASSISQLNQPQHF. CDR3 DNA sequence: TGTGCCAGTAGTATTAGCCAACTCAATCAGCCCCAGCATTTT.